This TCR beta chain comes out of a study of blood T cell repertoires in COVID-19. Method: immunoSEQ multiplex PCR; TCRdb's copy keeps in-frame clones and lacks some. The data hold hundreds of thousands of clones, with 80% to 90% observed a single time. Sample: PBMCs or T cells enriched from blood (not recorded which). The sequence derives from a man aged 30 to 39 who had recovered from COVID-19.

CDR3 residues: CASSVAGTTTNEKLFF. The CDR3 DNA follows: TGTGCCAGCAGCGTAGCTGGGACAACAACTAATGAAAAACTGTTTTTT. The chain uses TRBV9 and TRBJ1-4, with D perhaps matching TRBD1 (6 bases). In germline, CDR1 is SGDLS, CDR2 YYNGEE. The CDR3 contains 16 residues. Trimming pared 0 bases from V and 0 bases from J, leaving 9 bases between.